At least ten counts were recorded for the clone carrying this TCR beta chain. The source of the sample is a study of T cell repertoires in cytomegalovirus infection. Germline values: CDR1 SGHVS, CDR2 FQNEAQ. J was trimmed by 3 bases and V by 5 bases; bases with no gene match: 6. This CDR3 comprises 15 residues. TCRdb fed the reads into MiXCR, producing one record per CDR3 protein. The data contain 60,000 to 75,000 distinct CDR3 sequences, around 3.8% of them singletons. The rearrangement links TRBV7-8 to TRBJ2-5; TRBD2 aligns across 10 bases. Sequenced sample: PBMCs. The source of this sequence is a human donor in good health (CMV status not recorded). Some clones in this sample may be carry-over from other donors' samples. The chain's CDR3 is CASSTTGTSEETQYF. The DNA for the CDR3 is TGTGCCAGCAGCACCACCGGGACTAGCGAAGAGACCCAGTACTTC.